The present T cell receptor (beta chain) was sequenced within a study of monozygotic twins with inflammatory bowel disease (dated by TCRdb to about 2019). Background on the whole study: A total of about 28 monozygotic twin pairs were included in the full study, comprising nine German pairs (four IBD-concordant, five IBD-discordant) and 19 IBD-discordant Danish pairs. The search for disease-associated traits relied mainly on comparing IBD patients with their genetically identical healthy co-twins within discordant pairs. Each individual had, on average, about 151 000 unique TCRalpha sequences and 181 000 unique TCRbeta sequences available for analysis.

As to this clonotype: Its antigen target is currently unknown.

A roughly 2.7 ml peripheral blood sample was drawn into PAXgene tubes per donor and stored at -80°C. Total RNA was isolated from whole blood with the PAXgene blood miRNA kit on an automated QIAcube, without T cell sorting. Peripheral blood from monozygotic twin pairs who were concordant or discordant for inflammatory bowel disease underwent deep TCRalpha and TCRbeta repertoire profiling using unique molecular barcoding. Smoking habits were recorded for all twin pairs, and each individual was classified as a current, former or never smoker. The library was prepared using 5' RACE. For each TCR library, approximately 3,700 ng of total RNA was used. For each sample, cDNA synthesis was carried out in eight separate reactions using SMARTScribe reverse transcriptase. During cDNA synthesis, template switching was used to introduce unique molecular identifiers that contained a 6-nucleotide sample barcode. Two nested PCRs of roughly 16 and 10 cycles amplified the TCRalpha and TCRbeta cDNA, and bead purification followed each PCR. Before amplification, the cDNA was both treated with uracil DNA-glycosylase and purified with the QIAquick PCR purification kit. The second PCR added Illumina TruSeq-compatible adapters along with sample-specific barcodes. Library quality and concentration were assessed using TapeStation and Qubit, and about 5 ng of each library was pooled. Pooled libraries were sequenced on an Illumina HiSeq2500 single-index Rapid Run with 2 x 100 bp reads and custom sequencing primers. Per the source publication's procedure: UMI-based consensus assembly with MiGEC version 1.2.6 was used to correct PCR and sequencing errors. MiXCR version 2.1.1 was used for V(D)J alignment, clonotype assembly and CDR3 extraction. To normalise gene usage, clonotype sharing and MAIT/NKT TCR abundance, the analysis used the top 1000, 10 000 and 20 000 clonotypes per sample. After downsampling to 27 000 UMIs, diversity was calculated as the inverse Simpson index using the vegan R package. Paired Mann-Whitney U tests were applied to discordant twin pairs, with Benjamini-Hochberg correction for multiple testing. TCRdb reprocessed the reads, and each CDR3 protein sequence is entered once, without DNA. None of the V and J calls come from the authors' own analysis; TCRdb made them. Per the sample table, the count is 300,000 to 400,000 distinct CDR3 sequences. The ten largest clones take up under 2.5% of the sample.

Study-level results and caveats: TCRbeta repertoire diversity, by inverse Simpson index, was decreased in IBD patients compared with their healthy co-twins. Different T cell subtypes could not be distinguished in the analysis. No single strong signal or clonotype linked to IBD turned up in the results, so the idea that one exists was not supported. Because patients were on differing immunosuppressive treatments, the repertoires may have picked up extra background noise and inter-individual variability. No difference in repertoire similarity was observed between concordant and discordant twins, possibly owing to limited statistical power. Fewer clonotypes were shared with other individuals by IBD patients than by healthy twins, most markedly in patients showing signs of disease activity.

The receptor's source is a human donor with ulcerative colitis or Crohn's disease, or a healthy co-twin of an affected twin (not recorded which). The source material was blood.

The CDR3 in this case is CASSSPGTGSYNEQFF. The rearrangement joined TRBV6-2 or TRBV6-3 to TRBJ2-1; TCRdb lists TRBD1, though no DNA is available to test this call. From the cysteine up to the phenylalanine, the CDR3 has a length of 16 residues. The coding DNA is unavailable. In the germline V gene, CDR1 corresponds to MNHEY and CDR2 to SVGEGT.